One sample yielded the 9 T cell receptor beta chains listed below, sequenced in a study of blood T cell repertoires in COVID-19. Using immunoSEQ multiplex PCR, the repertoire was profiled, and TCRdb retains in-frame clones only, with some absent. The table lists tens of thousands of clones, around 85% of them singletons. The sample consisted of peripheral blood. The receptor source for this set is a man aged 50 or older with acute or convalescent COVID-19.

This clone turned up a few times. V usage is TRBV2 and J usage is TRBJ2-3, with 7 bases that match TRBD2. Germline CDR1 SNHLY, CDR2 FYNNEI. After removal of 8 bases from V and 0 bases from J, the junction contained 8 bases not matched to a gene. CDR3 length equals 15 residues. The CDR3 DNA is TGTGCCAGCCGGTTCCTAGCGGCTAGCACAGATACGCAGTATTTT. It codes for CASRFLAASTDTQYF.

The rearrangement joins TRBV4-1 to TRBJ1-4; D is possibly TRBD1 (5 bases). This CDR3 has 16 amino acids. Trimming took off 2 bases at V and 5 bases at J, with 15 bases between the two ends. Looked up from germline, CDR1 is MGHRA and CDR2 is YSYEKL. CDR3 residues: CASSQISEGENEKLFF. In nucleotides, the CDR3 is TGCGCCAGCAGCCAAATATCGGAAGGGGAAAATGAAAAACTGTTTTTT.

This chain joins TRBV28 and TRBJ2-5; D gene ambiguous. V was clipped by 5 bases and J by 5 bases, with 12 bases between them. The CDR3 contains 13 residues. Germline CDR1 is MDHEN and CDR2 is SYDVKM. The CDR3 sequence is CASSTGSRETQYF. The CDR3 region has the DNA TGTGCCAGCAGTACCGGGTCGAGGGAGACCCAGTACTTC.

The chain has TRBV6-5 and TRBJ1-1; TRBD1 matches 7 bases. The CDR3 is made up of 13 amino acids. The germline CDR1 and CDR2 sequences are MNHEY and SVGAGI. J lost 11 bases, V lost 3 bases, and 9 bases had no gene match. The CDR3: CASSYETGLEAFF. The CDR3 DNA follows: TGTGCCAGCAGTTATGAGACAGGGCTTGAGGCTTTCTTT.

The rearrangement uses TRBV4-2 and TRBJ2-7, with a tentative D call TRBD1 (5 bases). The V end was cut by 1 base, the J end by 6 bases, with 13 bases between. The CDR3 totals 14 residues. CDR1 is LGHNA and CDR2 is YNFKEQ in the germline V gene. CDR3 sequence: CASSQGSGSGEQYF. The CDR3 coding sequence is TGTGCCAGCAGCCAAGGCTCAGGGTCGGGCGAGCAGTACTTC.

On this clone: Sequence at one end of the junction differs from germline and may be a read error. The chain is built from TRBV27 and TRBJ2-1, with 8 bases lining up with TRBD2. The length of the CDR3 is 15 residues. Per germline, CDR1 MNHEY and CDR2 SMNVEV (reference sequence). CDR3 DNA sequence: TGTGCCAGCAGCTTATGGGGACTAGATGAGGGTGAGCAGTTCTTC. This sequence encodes CASSLWGLDEGEQFF.

V gene TRBV10-3 combines with J gene TRBJ2-2, with 10 positions matching TRBD2. With 3 bases clipped from V and 4 bases from J, the junction kept 2 bases outside the gene matches. The CDR3 loop spans 15 amino acids. From germline, CDR1 is ENHRY and CDR2 SYGVKD. CDR3 loop: CAISEGLAATGELFF. DNA for the CDR3: TGTGCCATCAGTGAAGGACTAGCGGCCACCGGGGAGCTGTTTTTT.

V usage is TRBV6-5 and J usage is TRBJ1-1, with TRBD1 as a possible D gene (5 bases). Trimming cost V 5 bases and J 3 bases, with 10 bases left between them. The CDR3 sequence is 13 residues long. Germline V gives CDR1 MNHEY, CDR2 SVGAGI. CDR3 residues: CASSTQGDTEAFF. CDR3 DNA: TGTGCCAGCAGTACTCAAGGGGACACTGAAGCTTTCTTT.

The chain is built from TRBV25-1 and TRBJ2-3; 7 positions agree with TRBD2. V shed 10 bases and J 4 bases; nucleotides not matched to a gene: 11. The germline CDR1 and CDR2 sequences are MGHDK and SYGVNS. The CDR3 runs to 14 residues. The CDR3 sequence is CATRGGGGADTQYF. Here the CDR3 DNA reads TGTGCCACCCGGGGCGGGGGAGGTGCAGATACGCAGTATTTT.